These 21 T cell receptor beta chains originate from one sample sequenced in a study of cytomegalovirus exposure and HLA in healthy donors. The PCR contained 60 Vbeta and 13 Jbeta primers. Sequencing was performed with immunoSEQ multiplex PCR; in TCRdb, only in-frame clones are kept and a portion is missing. The data show around 200,000 clones, with 75% to 85% seen just once and about 0.64% held by the top ten. Sequencing was performed on PBMCs. These receptors were collected from a boy under 18 in good health and CMV-seronegative.

The chain is built from TRBV10-3 and TRBJ1-4; the D is unclear. The V gene lost 9 bases and the J gene lost 0 bases, with 11 bases spanning the gap. The CDR3 extends over 14 amino acids. The germline gives CDR1 ENHRY, CDR2 SYGVKD. The CDR3 DNA sequence: TGTGCCATGTCCCGGGATGCAACTAATGAAAAACTGTTTTTT. Amino acid sequence: CAMSRDATNEKLFF.

This clone has more than one count but fewer than ten. The chain carries TRBV4-1 and TRBJ2-1, with D uncertain. This CDR3 is built from 15 residues. Germline V gene data show CDR1 as MGHRA and CDR2 as YSYEKL. V lost 3 bases and J lost 10, with 19 bases in between. The CDR3 DNA follows: TGCGCCAGCAGCCATTCTAACAGTTGGATGCCAGAGCAGTTCTTC. Translation: CASSHSNSWMPEQFF.

This chain links TRBV5-1 with TRBJ1-1; 8 nucleotides align to TRBD1. The CDR3 extends over 14 amino acids. In germline, CDR1 is SGHRS, CDR2 YFSETQ. V lost 2 bases, J lost 4 bases, and 4 bases stayed unmatched. The chain's CDR3 is CASSFSQGATEAFF. The DNA of the CDR3 is TGCGCCAGCAGCTTTTCTCAGGGGGCCACTGAAGCTTTCTTT.

The chain links TRBV19 to TRBJ1-2, with a possible D match to TRBD1 (5 bases). Trimming cost V 5 bases and J 4 bases, with 5 bases left between them. Per germline, CDR1 LNHDA and CDR2 SQIVND (reference sequence). This CDR3 is built from 11 residues. The CDR3 sequence is CASSDSYGYTF. The CDR3 DNA reads TGTGCCAGTAGTGACAGCTATGGCTACACCTTC.

The chain has TRBV5-1 and TRBJ2-2, with TRBD2 as a possible D gene (6 bases). Trimming cost V 7 bases and J 7 bases, with 11 bases left between them. CDR3 length: 12 residues. Germline CDR1 and CDR2: SGHRS and YFSETQ. CDR3 sequence reads: CASSLGGGELFF. The CDR3 DNA sequence: TGCGCCAGCTCCTTGGGAGGCGGGGAGCTGTTTTTT.

V and J are TRBV29-1 and TRBJ2-1; TRBD1 might be the D (6 bases). From germline, CDR1 is SQVTM and CDR2 ANQGSEA. V was trimmed by 7 bases and J by 3 bases, leaving 10 bases between them. The CDR3 sequence is 12 residues long. CDR3 region: CSASDSYNEQFF. In DNA form, the CDR3 reads TGCAGCGCCTCGGACAGCTACAATGAGCAGTTCTTC.

The chain links TRBV7-3 to TRBJ1-6; unclear D gene. The V end lost 3 bases, the J end lost 7 bases, and 13 bases lay between the germline ends. This CDR3 has 15 residues. From germline, CDR1 is SGHTA and CDR2 FQGTGA. The CDR3 is CASSFRTGGNSPLHF. CDR3 DNA: TGTGCCAGCAGCTTTCGGACGGGCGGGAATTCACCCCTCCACTTT.

V usage is TRBV14 and J usage is TRBJ2-2; the D is unclear. With 1 base removed from V and 4 bases from J, the gap between germline ends came to 10 bases. The germline V gene has CDR1 SGHDN and CDR2 FVKESK. The CDR3 length is 15 residues. The CDR3 nucleotides are TGTGCCAGCAGCCAAGGTTTCTATCTCACCGGGGAGCTGTTTTTT. Translating it yields CASSQGFYLTGELFF.

J is TRBJ1-6 and V is TRBV27, with TRBD1 matching over 7 bases. Losses at the gene ends were 3 bases for V and 10 bases for J; bases not matched to a gene: 6. Germline CDR1 MNHEY, CDR2 SMNVEV (reference sequence). CDR3 size: 14 residues. The CDR3 nucleotides read TGTGCCAGCAGTTTCCGGGACAGTCGCTCACCCCTCCACTTT. It is translated as CASSFRDSRSPLHF.

This clone occurred once. The chain is built from TRBV9 and TRBJ1-6; D possibly corresponds to TRBD1 (6 bases). V was shortened by 2 bases and J by 7 bases, with 16 bases between the two germline ends. CDR1 SGDLS and CDR2 YYNGEE come from the germline V gene. This CDR3 contains 16 residues. The DNA of the CDR3 is TGTGCCAGCAGCGTTACACAGGGCAGGAGAAATTCACCCCTCCACTTT. It specifies CASSVTQGRRNSPLHF.

The J gene is TRBJ2-5, the V gene TRBV12-5; the match to TRBD1 covers 7 bases. V trimming: 3 bases; J trimming: 0 bases; junction bases outside the gene matches: 16. Germline V CDR1 and CDR2: LGHNT, FRNRAP. The CDR3 has 19 amino acids. In DNA form, the CDR3 reads TGTGCTAGTGGTTTCCGCCCGTTATCAAACAGGGGACACCAAGAGACCCAGTACTTC. Encoded protein: CASGFRPLSNRGHQETQYF.

The chain recombines TRBV5-1 with TRBJ2-1, with 8 positions matching TRBD2. The ends lost 2 bases at V and 2 bases at J; junction bases unmatched: 15. The CDR3 has 19 residues. Germline CDR1 and CDR2: SGHRS and YFSETQ. CDR3: CASSFAPPGLGNPYNEQFF. Here the CDR3 DNA reads TGCGCCAGCAGCTTTGCGCCTCCGGGACTAGGCAACCCCTACAATGAGCAGTTCTTC.

The rearrangement links TRBV2 to TRBJ1-4, with 8 bases identical to TRBD1. CDR1 is SNHLY, CDR2 FYNNEI, per germline. Trimming at V came to 3 bases and at J to 3 bases, leaving 6 bases not matched to a gene. The CDR3 is 16 residues long. CDR3 loop: CASSDPGGAANEKLFF. DNA of the CDR3: TGTGCCAGCAGTGACCCAGGGGGCGCAGCTAATGAAAAACTGTTTTTT. The full variable domain, its missing parts supplied by reference TRBV2 and TRBJ1-4, is EPEVTQTPSHQVTQMGQEVILRCVPISNHLYFYWYRQILGQKVEFLVSFYNNEISEKSEIFDDQFSVERPDGSNFTLKIRSTKLEDSAMYFCASSDPGGAANEKLFFGSGTQLSVL.

This clone was found once. The chain has TRBV7-8 and TRBJ2-1; the D is unclear. The CDR3 runs 16 residues. Germline CDR1 reads SGHVS; CDR2 reads FQNEAQ. V lost 2 bases and J lost 0, with 11 bases in between. CDR3 region: CASSLNSMSSYNEQFF. In DNA, the CDR3 is TGTGCCAGCAGCTTAAACTCCATGAGCTCCTACAATGAGCAGTTCTTC.

CDR3: CAISGLGAPYNEQFF. CDR3 in DNA: TGTGCCATCAGTGGCTTGGGCGCTCCCTACAATGAGCAGTTCTTC. This chain joins TRBV10-3 and TRBJ2-1; D not certain. Deletions cut 4 bases from V and 2 bases from J, with 12 bases between. CDR3 size: 15 residues. CDR1 ENHRY and CDR2 SYGVKD come from the germline V gene.

The chain links TRBV15 to TRBJ1-1; 9 nucleotides match TRBD1. The J segment lost 4 bases and the V segment lost 0 bases, leaving 3 bases of the junction unmatched. CDR3 length equals 15 residues. Germline assignment: CDR1 LNHNV and CDR2 YYDKDF (reference sequence). CDR3 sequence reads: CATSREPGQGTEAFF. DNA for the CDR3: TGTGCCACCAGCAGAGAACCGGGACAGGGCACTGAAGCTTTCTTT.

The CDR3 coding sequence is TGTGCCTGGAGTGTAATGAGTGAAGCTTTCTTT. This gives the protein CAWSVMSEAFF. This chain joins TRBV30 and TRBJ1-1; the D is unclear. This CDR3 region has 11 residues. Germline-derived CDR1 and CDR2 are GTSNPN and SVGIG (reference sequence). V shed 0 bases and J shed 7 bases, with 6 bases lying between them.

This chain joins TRBV11-3 and TRBJ2-1; 13 bases agree with TRBD2. Germline CDR1 is SGHNT and CDR2 is YENEEA. Germline trimming cut 3 bases from V and 4 bases from J; bases unmatched to any gene: 3. The CDR3 has 16 residues. CDR3 sequence: CASSFILAGGYNEQFF. For the CDR3, the DNA is TGTGCCAGCAGCTTTATACTAGCGGGAGGGTACAATGAGCAGTTCTTC.

The chain couples TRBV7-2 to TRBJ2-1; D perhaps matches TRBD2 (5 bases). The CDR3 is 15 residues long. Trimming took off 4 bases at V and 0 bases at J, with 10 bases between the two ends. Germline V lookup: CDR1 SGHTA, CDR2 FQGNSA. The CDR3 loop reads CASSSWESSYNEQFF. CDR3 DNA sequence: TGTGCCAGCAGCTCGTGGGAGAGCTCCTACAATGAGCAGTTCTTC.

The chain carries TRBV10-3 and TRBJ2-7, with 10 positions matching TRBD1. Germline V gives CDR1 ENHRY, CDR2 SYGVKD. J lost 6 bases, V lost 8 bases, and 7 bases had no gene match. The CDR3 has 13 residues. The CDR3 bases are TGTGCCATCGGGGGACAGGGGTTGGTCGAGCAGTACTTC. Encoded protein: CAIGGQGLVEQYF.

The chain joins TRBV4-1 to TRBJ2-1; no firm D call. V dropped 3 bases and J dropped 4 bases, with 16 bases sitting between them. Germline CDR1 and CDR2: MGHRA and YSYEKL. The CDR3 covers 16 residues. The CDR3 protein is CASSQATGEKYNEQFF. The CDR3 coding sequence is TGCGCCAGCAGCCAGGCGACCGGAGAAAAATACAATGAGCAGTTCTTC.